This entry concerns a single T cell receptor beta chain. The data were taken from a study of control samples from healthy donors and cancer patients. After removal of 0 bases from V and 5 bases from J, the junction contained 7 bases not matched to a gene. This CDR3 has 16 residues. Germline-derived CDR1 and CDR2 are MGHRA and YSYEKL. TCRdb's copy holds only in-frame clones and misses some; the assay was immunoSEQ multiplex PCR. The profile shows approximately 40,000 clones, about three quarters of them singletons. The receptor's source is a male donor with melanoma. The specimen was formalin-fixed, paraffin-embedded tissue. The chain combines TRBV4-1 with TRBJ2-3; 8 nucleotides match TRBD1. The CDR3 loop is CASSQEGTGDLDTQYF. DNA of the CDR3: TGCGCCAGCAGCCAAGAAGGGACAGGCGACTTAGATACGCAGTATTTT.